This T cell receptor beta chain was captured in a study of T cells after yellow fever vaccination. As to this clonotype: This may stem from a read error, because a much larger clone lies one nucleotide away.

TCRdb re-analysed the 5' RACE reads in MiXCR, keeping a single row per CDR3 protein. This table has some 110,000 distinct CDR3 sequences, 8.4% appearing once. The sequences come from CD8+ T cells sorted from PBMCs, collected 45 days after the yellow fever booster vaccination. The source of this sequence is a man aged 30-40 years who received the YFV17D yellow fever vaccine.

The CDR3 bases are TGTGCCAGCAGTACGAACGGAGCTTTCTTT. Its translation is CASSTNGAFF. This chain uses TRBV12-3 or TRBV12-4 with TRBJ1-1, with D unclear. V gave up 5 bases and J gave up 10 bases, with 8 bases separating them. CDR3 length equals 10 residues.